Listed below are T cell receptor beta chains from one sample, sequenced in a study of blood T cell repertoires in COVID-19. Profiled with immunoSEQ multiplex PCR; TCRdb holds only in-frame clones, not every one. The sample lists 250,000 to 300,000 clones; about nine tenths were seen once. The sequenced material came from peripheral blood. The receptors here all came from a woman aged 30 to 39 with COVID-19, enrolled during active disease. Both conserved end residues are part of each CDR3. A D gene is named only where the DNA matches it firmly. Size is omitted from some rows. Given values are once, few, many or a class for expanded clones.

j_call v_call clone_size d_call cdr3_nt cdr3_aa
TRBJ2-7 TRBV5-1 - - TGCGCCAGCAGTTCCGGGACTTCGGGATCCTACGAGCAGTACTTC CASSSGTSGSYEQYF
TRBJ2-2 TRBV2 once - TGTGCCAGCAGTGGAGCTACCGGGGGGAACACCGGGGAGCTGTTTTTT CASSGATGGNTGELFF
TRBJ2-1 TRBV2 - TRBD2 TGTGCCAGCAGTCCCGGGACTAGCGGGAACAATGAGCAGTTCTTC CASSPGTSGNNEQFF
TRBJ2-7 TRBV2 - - TGTGCCAGCAGTGAACCGGGACTGGGCTCCTACGAGCAGTACTTC CASSEPGLGSYEQYF
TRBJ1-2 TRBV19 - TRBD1 TGTGCCAGTAGACAGGACAGGGGTTACGGCTACACCTTC CASRQDRGYGYTF
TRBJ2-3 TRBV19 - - TGTGCCAGTAGTCTCGGGACAAAGTATACGCAGTATTTT CASSLGTKYTQYF
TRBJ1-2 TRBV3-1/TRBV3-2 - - TGTGCCAGCAGCCCTCCATTGGGGGCAGGGGGCTACACCTTC CASSPPLGAGGYTF
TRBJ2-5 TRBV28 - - TGTGCCAGCAGTGTCAAGGGGGATTTGAGAGAGACCCAGTACTTC CASSVKGDLRETQYF
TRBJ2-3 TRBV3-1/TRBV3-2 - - TGTGCCAGCAGCCCCGGACTACTGAGCACAGATACGCAGTATTTT CASSPGLLSTDTQYF
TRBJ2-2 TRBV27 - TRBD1 TGTGCCAGCAGTCTCCTTGGCAGGGGGCGGGCGGGAACCGGGGAGCTGTTTTTT CASSLLGRGRAGTGELFF
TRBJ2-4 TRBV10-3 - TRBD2 TGTGCCATCAGCTATAGCGGGAGGGCCGGGGACATTCAGTACTTC CAISYSGRAGDIQYF
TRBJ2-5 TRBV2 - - TGTGCCAGCAGTCGAACCAGAGAGACCCAGTACTTC CASSRTRETQYF
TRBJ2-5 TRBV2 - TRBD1 TGTGCCAGCAGTGCCCTTACAGGGGAGGAGACCCAGTACTTC CASSALTGEETQYF
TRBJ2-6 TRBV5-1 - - TGCGCCAGCAGCGAGCGAGTTGGCTCTGGGGCCAACGTCCTGACTTTC CASSERVGSGANVLTF
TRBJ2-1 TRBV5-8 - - TGTGCCAGCAGCTTGGAGATGAGCTCCTACAATGAGCAGTTCTTC CASSLEMSSYNEQFF
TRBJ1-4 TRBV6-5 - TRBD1 TGTGCCAGCAGCCAACAGGGGGAGAATGAAAAACTGTTTTTT CASSQQGENEKLFF
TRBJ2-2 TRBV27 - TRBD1 TGTGCCAGCAGTCTGACACAGGGGTCAGTTTTCCCCGGGGAGCTGTTTTTT CASSLTQGSVFPGELFF
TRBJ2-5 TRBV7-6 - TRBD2 TGTGCCAGCAGCTTAGGGGCTGGCAGCGGGAGTGGAGAGACCCAGTACTTC CASSLGAGSGSGETQYF
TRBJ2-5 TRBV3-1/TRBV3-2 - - TGTGCCAGCAGCCAAGATCCTTCTTCTGGGACACGGGAGACCCAGTACTTC CASSQDPSSGTRETQYF
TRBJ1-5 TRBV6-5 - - TGTGCCACCTTATATGGTAGCCTCTGGCCCCAGCATTTT CATLYGSLWPQHF
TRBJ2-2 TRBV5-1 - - TGCGCCAGCAGCTTTATGAGGGAGGCACCCGGGGAGCTGTTTTTT CASSFMREAPGELFF
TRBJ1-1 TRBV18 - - TGTGCCAGCTCACCAGGGGAGGGCAGCAACACTGAAGCTTTCTTT CASSPGEGSNTEAFF
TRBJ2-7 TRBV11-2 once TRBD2 TGTGCCAGCAGCTTGGGACTAGGGTCCCACGAGCAGTACTTC CASSLGLGSHEQYF
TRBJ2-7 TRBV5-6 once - TGTGCCAGCACCCGTTCGGGGTCCTACGAGCAGTACTTC CASTRSGSYEQYF
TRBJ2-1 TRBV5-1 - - TGCGCCAGCGGATGGCTAGCCGATAACAATGAGCAGTTCTTC CASGWLADNNEQFF
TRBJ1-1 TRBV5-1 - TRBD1 TGCGCCAGCAGCTTGCAAGGGGGCGGCCTACTGAACACTGAAGCTTTCTTT CASSLQGGGLLNTEAFF
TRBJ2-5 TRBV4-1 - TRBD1 TGCGCCAGCAGCGTCCGGGACAGGCTCGCCCAAGAGACCCAGTACTTC CASSVRDRLAQETQYF
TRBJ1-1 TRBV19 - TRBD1 TGTGCCAGTAGCAATCCAGGGGGCGCGAACACTGAAGCTTTCTTT CASSNPGGANTEAFF
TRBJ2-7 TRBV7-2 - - TGTGCCAGCAGCCCTACGGGCGGGAACTACGAGCAGTACTTC CASSPTGGNYEQYF
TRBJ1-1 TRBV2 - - TGTGCCAGCAGCCCTGCGGGGGCTCGGAACACTGAAGCTTTCTTT CASSPAGARNTEAFF
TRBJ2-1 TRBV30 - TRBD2 TGTGCCTGGAGTGTGGGACTAGCGGGAGAGCAGTTCTTC CAWSVGLAGEQFF
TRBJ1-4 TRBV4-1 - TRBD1 TGCGCCAGCAGCCAAGAGGGGACAGGGGGTGGAAAACTGTTTTTT CASSQEGTGGGKLFF
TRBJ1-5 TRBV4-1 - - TGCGCCAGCAGCCGTTACCCGGGCGCCCCCAGGGGCAATCAGCCCCAGCATTTT CASSRYPGAPRGNQPQHF
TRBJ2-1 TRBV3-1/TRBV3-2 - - TGTGCCAGCAGCCAAGAAGCCGGCAGGAATGAGCAGTTCTTC CASSQEAGRNEQFF
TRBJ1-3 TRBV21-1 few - TGTGCCAGCAGCAAAGACGCGGACAGGGTATCTGGAAACACCATATATTTT CASSKDADRVSGNTIYF
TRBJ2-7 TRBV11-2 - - TGTGCCAGCAGCTTAGGGACAGCCTACGAGCAGTACTTC CASSLGTAYEQYF
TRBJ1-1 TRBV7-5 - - TGTGTCAGAAGGATTCTCAGGGGGTTGGATACTGAAGCTTTCTTT CVRRILRGLDTEAFF
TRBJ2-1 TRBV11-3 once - TGTGCCAGCAGCTTTGTGGGGGGCTCCTACAATGAGCAGTTCTTC CASSFVGGSYNEQFF
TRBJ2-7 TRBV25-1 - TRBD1 TGTGCCAGCAGTGAATCCGGGACAGGGCGGTACGAGCAGTACTTC CASSESGTGRYEQYF
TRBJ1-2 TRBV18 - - TGTGCCAGCTCACCACCGGAGGCGGACCACTATGGCTACACCTTC CASSPPEADHYGYTF
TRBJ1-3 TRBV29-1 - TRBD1 TGCAGCGCTCTGACAGGGGACTCTGGAAACACCATATATTTT CSALTGDSGNTIYF
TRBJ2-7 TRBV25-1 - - TGTGCCAGCAGTGAGCCGGCGGCGCAGTACTTC CASSEPAAQYF
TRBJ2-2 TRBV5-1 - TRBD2 TGCGCCAGCAGAAGGACTAGCGGGAGTACGAGCGGGGAGCTGTTTTTT CASRRTSGSTSGELFF
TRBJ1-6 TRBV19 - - TGTGCCAGTAGAGAGGGACAATATAATTCACCCCTCCACTTT CASREGQYNSPLHF
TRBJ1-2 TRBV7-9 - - TGTGCCAGCAGCCCCTCGGCCTTGGGGCAGGCCTATGGCTACACCTTC CASSPSALGQAYGYTF
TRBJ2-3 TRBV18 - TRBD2 TGTGCCAGCTCACCCCCGACTAGCGGGGGGACAGATACGCAGTATTTT CASSPPTSGGTDTQYF
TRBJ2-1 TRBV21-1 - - TGTGCCAGCAGCAAAGGACCTAGGGTTTCGGGTCAGGGTGAGCAGTTCTTC CASSKGPRVSGQGEQFF
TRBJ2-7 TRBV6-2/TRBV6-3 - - TGTGCCAGCAGTAAAAATGTATTCTACGAGCAGTACTTC CASSKNVFYEQYF
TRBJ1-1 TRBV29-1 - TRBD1 TGCAGCGTTGAAGACCTTGACAGGGCTTCCTCCACTGAAGCTTTCTTT CSVEDLDRASSTEAFF
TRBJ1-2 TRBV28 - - TGTGCCAGCAGCCCTCCCGGGAGGAACTATGGCTACACCTTC CASSPPGRNYGYTF
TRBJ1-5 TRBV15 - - TGTGCCACCAGCAGACAGGGAGGTCAGCCCCAGCATTTT CATSRQGGQPQHF
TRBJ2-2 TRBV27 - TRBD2 TGTGCCAGCAGACTCACTAGCGGGATGGGCGGGGAGCTGTTTTTT CASRLTSGMGGELFF
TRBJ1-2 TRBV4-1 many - TGCGCCAGCAGCCAAGAAAGTCACACGGGGAGCTATGGCTACACCTTC CASSQESHTGSYGYTF
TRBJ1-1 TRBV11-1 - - TGTGCCAGCAGCTCCGGTTGGAGGGACACTGAAGCTTTCTTT CASSSGWRDTEAFF
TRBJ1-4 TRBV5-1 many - TGCGCCAGCAAGAAGGACATCGGCGGAGAAAAACTGTTTTTT CASKKDIGGEKLFF
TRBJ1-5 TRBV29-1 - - TGCAGCGTTGTTTGGGGAGGCAATCAGCCCCAGCATTTT CSVVWGGNQPQHF
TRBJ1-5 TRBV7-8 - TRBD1 TGTGCCAGCAGCCCCGAGACAGGGTATAGCAATCAGCCCCAGCATTTT CASSPETGYSNQPQHF
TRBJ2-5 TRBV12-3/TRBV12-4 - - TGTGCCAGCAGTTTAGCGAGGGGGGAGACCCAGTACTTC CASSLARGETQYF
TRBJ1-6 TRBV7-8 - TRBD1 TGTGCCAGCAGCTTACAGGGGGCCCTCCACTTT CASSLQGALHF